Each of the 17 T cell receptor beta chains below was sequenced from the same sample in a study of T cell responses to AZD1222 COVID-19 vaccine. The method was immunoSEQ multiplex PCR; TCRdb's version includes in-frame clones alone and lacks a portion of them. The sample holds about 120,000 clones; 80% to 90% are singletons and the top ten take about 3.1%. The sample consisted of peripheral blood, taken on day 0 of AZD1222 vaccination. The receptors were sampled from an adult in good health.

The chain recombines TRBV29-1 with TRBJ1-2; D remains unclear. Trimming cost V 2 bases and J 4 bases, with 8 bases left between them. This CDR3 contains 12 residues. Germline assignment: CDR1 SQVTM and CDR2 ANQGSEA. The chain's CDR3 is CSVENKLYGYTF. DNA of the CDR3: TGCAGCGTTGAAAACAAGCTCTATGGCTACACCTTC.

This sequence joins TRBV7-3 and TRBJ1-6; tentatively, D is TRBD1 (6 bases). V dropped 8 bases and J dropped 5 bases, with 16 bases sitting between them. Germline CDR1 SGHTA, CDR2 FQGTGA. The CDR3 runs 15 residues. The CDR3, as DNA: TGTGCCAGCGGGCAAGGGACAAACCATAATTCACCCCTCCACTTT. Translation gives CASGQGTNHNSPLHF.

V gene TRBV7-8 combines with J gene TRBJ1-1; no clear D gene. The CDR3 runs to 11 residues. V lost 5 bases and J lost 6, with 7 bases in between. Per germline, CDR1 SGHVS and CDR2 FQNEAQ. Here the CDR3 reads CASSRPAEAFF. CDR3 sequence (DNA): TGTGCCAGCAGCCGGCCGGCTGAAGCTTTCTTT.

The chain employs TRBV4-2 and TRBJ1-6, with D uncertain. From germline, CDR1 is LGHNA and CDR2 YNFKEQ. CDR3 length: 13 amino acids. The ends were cut back, 1 base at V and 6 bases at J, with 4 bases in the middle. The CDR3 reads CASSQGANSPLHF. For the CDR3, the DNA is TGTGCCAGCAGCCAAGGCGCTAATTCACCCCTCCACTTT.

This chain connects TRBV4-3 to TRBJ2-7; TRBD2 matches at 10 bases. The CDR3 length is 14 residues. CDR1 and CDR2 (germline): LGHNA, YSLEER. With V trimmed by 3 bases and J by 6 bases, 5 bases remained unmatched. CDR3 sequence (DNA): TGCGCCAGCAGCCAGGAGCGGGGGGGAGGCGAGCAGTACTTC. This gives the protein CASSQERGGGEQYF.

The chain joins TRBV9 to TRBJ2-2; no firm D call. This CDR3 contains 15 residues. Trimming stripped 3 bases from V and 1 base from J, with 10 bases between. Germline V lookup: CDR1 SGDLS, CDR2 YYNGEE. Written as DNA, the CDR3 is TGTGCCAGCAGCGGAGAGGCCGAGAACACCGGGGAGCTGTTTTTT. It yields the protein CASSGEAENTGELFF.

V usage is TRBV7-2 and J usage is TRBJ2-7, with no clear D. The CDR3 runs 15 residues. The germline gives CDR1 SGHTA, CDR2 FQGNSA. V was shortened by 5 bases and J by 0 bases, with 14 bases between the two germline ends. The CDR3 nucleotides are TGTGCCAGCAGCCCGAGCGTAGGAGCCTCCTACGAGCAGTACTTC. Protein product: CASSPSVGASYEQYF.

The chain joins TRBV19 to TRBJ1-6; D uncertain. The germline CDR1 and CDR2 sequences are LNHDA and SQIVND (reference sequence). Trimming stripped 6 bases from V and 10 bases from J, with 10 bases between. CDR3 length: 12 residues. The CDR3 region is CASSNAGSPLHF. Written as DNA, the CDR3 is TGTGCCAGTAGCAATGCGGGATCACCCCTCCACTTT.

The CDR3 nucleotides are TGCGCCAGCAGCCAAGTGGCTAGCTCAGAGACCCAGTACTTC. Its protein product is CASSQVASSETQYF. The rearrangement links TRBV4-1 to TRBJ2-5, with D perhaps TRBD2 (5 bases). The CDR3 contains 14 residues. Germline CDR1 reads MGHRA; CDR2 reads YSYEKL. The V end was cut by 1 base, the J end by 4 bases, with 10 bases between.

The CDR3 DNA follows: TGTGCCAGCAGCTGGGGACAGTCCCCTAATGAGCAGTTCTTC. This gives the protein CASSWGQSPNEQFF. The chain links TRBV9 to TRBJ2-1; 7 bases are shared with TRBD1. The V segment lost 4 bases and the J segment 7 bases; nucleotides outside the gene matches: 8. The CDR3 is 14 residues long. Germline CDR1 is SGDLS and CDR2 is YYNGEE.

This chain connects TRBV28 to TRBJ1-1, with D perhaps TRBD1 (6 bases). CDR1 MDHEN and CDR2 SYDVKM come from the germline V gene. This CDR3 region has 15 residues. Trimming left V 9 bases short and J 1 base short, with 18 bases between. The CDR3 DNA sequence: TGTGCCAGTAAAAGTAGGGGCAGGGGGAACACTGAAGCTTTCTTT. Its protein is CASKSRGRGNTEAFF.

The chain couples TRBV6-5 to TRBJ2-3; D call uncertain. This CDR3 comprises 12 residues. Germline CDR1 is MNHEY and CDR2 is SVGAGI. V lost 6 bases and J 4 bases, leaving 8 bases between the germline ends. The CDR3 reads CASSQPPDTQYF. Written as DNA, the CDR3 is TGTGCCAGCAGCCAGCCGCCAGATACGCAGTATTTT.

V gene TRBV4-1 combines with J gene TRBJ1-4; TRBD1 aligns across 8 bases. From germline, CDR1 is MGHRA and CDR2 YSYEKL. J gave up 8 bases and V 1 base, and 6 bases lay outside the gene matches. This CDR3 has 15 residues. In nucleotides, the CDR3 is TGCGCCAGCAGCCAAGTTGGGACAGGTAACGAAAAACTGTTTTTT. It specifies CASSQVGTGNEKLFF.

The rearrangement links TRBV9 to TRBJ1-2; 8 positions agree with TRBD1. Germline V gives CDR1 SGDLS, CDR2 YYNGEE. The CDR3 is 14 amino acids. V was clipped by 0 bases and J by 3 bases; unmatched bases: 1. CDR3 bases: TGTGCCAGCAGCGTAGGGGACAGGCACTATGGCTACACCTTC. As protein: CASSVGDRHYGYTF.

This chain links TRBV14 with TRBJ2-7; 8 positions match TRBD1. This CDR3 is 15 amino acids long. The J segment lost 3 bases and the V segment lost 4 bases, leaving 8 bases of the junction unmatched. The V gene's germline CDR1 is SGHDN and CDR2 FVKESK. This CDR3 reads CASSLGPGTGYEQYF. The CDR3 bases are TGTGCCAGCAGCCTCGGACCCGGGACAGGCTACGAGCAGTACTTC.

In DNA form, the CDR3 reads TGTGCCAGCAGTCCATGGGCTAGCGGGAACCGCGAGCAGTACTTC. Protein product: CASSPWASGNREQYF. The chain joins TRBV27 to TRBJ2-7; 9 nucleotides match TRBD2. The germline V gene has CDR1 MNHEY and CDR2 SMNVEV (reference sequence). The CDR3 is made up of 15 amino acids. The J segment lost 6 bases and the V segment lost 5 bases, leaving 11 bases of the junction unmatched.

The chain uses TRBV6-2 or TRBV6-3 and TRBJ2-7; D possibly uses TRBD1 or TRBD2 (5 bases each). CDR1 MNHEY and CDR2 SVGEGT come from the germline V gene. V was trimmed by 4 bases and J by 0 bases, leaving 16 bases between them. CDR3 length: 16 residues. The CDR3 bases are TGTGCCAGCAGTTGGGTGGGACCGTCGAGCTCCTACGAGCAGTACTTC. Its translation is CASSWVGPSSSYEQYF.